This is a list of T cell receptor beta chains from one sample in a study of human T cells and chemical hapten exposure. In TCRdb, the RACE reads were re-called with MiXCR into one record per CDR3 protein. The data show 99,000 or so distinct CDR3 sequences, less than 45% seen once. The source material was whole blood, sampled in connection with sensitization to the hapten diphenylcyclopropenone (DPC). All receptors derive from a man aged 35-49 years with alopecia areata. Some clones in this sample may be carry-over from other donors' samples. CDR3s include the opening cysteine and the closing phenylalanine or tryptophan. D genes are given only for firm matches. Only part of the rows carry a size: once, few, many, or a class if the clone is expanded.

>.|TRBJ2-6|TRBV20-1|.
TGCAGTGCTTACGCTAGTACTGGGGCCAACGTCCTGACTTTC
CSAYASTGANVLTF
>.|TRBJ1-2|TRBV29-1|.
TGCAGCGTTGACGAATCAGGCGCTTATGGCTACACCTTC
CSVDESGAYGYTF
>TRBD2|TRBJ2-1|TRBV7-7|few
TGTGCTAGCAGCCCAGGACTAGCGGTGGGGAATGAGCAGTTCTTC
CASSPGLAVGNEQFF
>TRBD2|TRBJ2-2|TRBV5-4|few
TGTGCCAGCAGCTTCGGACTAGCGGGGTACACCGGGGAGCTGTTTTTT
CASSFGLAGYTGELFF
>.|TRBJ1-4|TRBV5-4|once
TGTGCCAGCAGCTTGACAGGGACCGAAAAACTGTTTTTT
CASSLTGTEKLFF
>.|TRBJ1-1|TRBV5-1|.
TGCGCCAGCAGCTTGGGCCCAATACCAACTGAAGCTTTCTTT
CASSLGPIPTEAFF
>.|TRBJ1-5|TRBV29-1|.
TGCAGCGTTGGAACAGGCCAGGGCAATCAGCCCCAGCATTTT
CSVGTGQGNQPQHF
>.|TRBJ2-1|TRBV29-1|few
TGCAGCGTTGAAAGGGGGAACTATGAGCAGTTCTTC
CSVERGNYEQFF
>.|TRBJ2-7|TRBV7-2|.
TGTGCCAGCAGAGGCGGGACTGCGAGCTCCTACGAGCAGTACTTC
CASRGGTASSYEQYF
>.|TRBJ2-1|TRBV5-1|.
TGCGCCAGCAGCTTGGAGGCTAGCCCAGGGGAGCAGTTCTTC
CASSLEASPGEQFF
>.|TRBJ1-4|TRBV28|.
TGTGCCAGCACTTCGAATAATGAAAAACTGTTTTTT
CASTSNNEKLFF
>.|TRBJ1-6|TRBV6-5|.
TGTGCCAGCAGTTTACGCTCCTATAATTCACCCCTCCACTTT
CASSLRSYNSPLHF
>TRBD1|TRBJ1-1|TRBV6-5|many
TGTGCCAGCAGTTACCGACAGGGAGACACTGAAGCTTTCTTT
CASSYRQGDTEAFF
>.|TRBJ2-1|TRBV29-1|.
TGCAGCGTTGCTGGGGAAAATGAGCAGTTCTTC
CSVAGENEQFF
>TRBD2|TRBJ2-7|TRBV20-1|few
TGCAGTGCTCGATACACTAGCGGCCCGTACGAGCAGTACTTC
CSARYTSGPYEQYF
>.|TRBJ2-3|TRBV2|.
TGTGCCAGCAGGAGACGTAGCACAGATACGCAGTATTTT
CASRRRSTDTQYF
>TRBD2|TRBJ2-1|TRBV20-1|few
TGCAGTGCCCCAGGACTAGCGACCTACAATGAGCAGTTCTTC
CSAPGLATYNEQFF
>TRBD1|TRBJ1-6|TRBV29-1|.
TGCAGCGTACGGGACAGGACCCATCCCTCGGATTCACCCCTCCACTTT
CSVRDRTHPSDSPLHF
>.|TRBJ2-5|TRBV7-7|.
TGTGCTAGCAGCCCTAGAGAGGGGGTAGAGACCCAGTACTTC
CASSPREGVETQYF
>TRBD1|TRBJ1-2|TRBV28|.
TGTGCCAGCAGTTTATCCGGGACAGGGGTATATGGCTACACCTTC
CASSLSGTGVYGYTF
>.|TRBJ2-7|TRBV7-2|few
TGTGCCAGCAGCTCGGCTCCTCCGGACTCCTACGAGCAGTACTTC
CASSSAPPDSYEQYF
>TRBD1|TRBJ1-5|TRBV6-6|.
TGTGCCAGCAGTTACCGCACAGGGGAAGATCCCGAAAATCAGCCCCAGCATTTT
CASSYRTGEDPENQPQHF
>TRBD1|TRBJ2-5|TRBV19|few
TGTGCCAGTGGGACAGGGGGGTACCAAGAGACCCAGTACTTC
CASGTGGYQETQYF
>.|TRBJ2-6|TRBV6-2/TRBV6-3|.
TGTGCCAGCAGTTACGAATTGGGCCGAGAATACTCTGGGGCCAACGTCCTGACTTTC
CASSYELGREYSGANVLTF
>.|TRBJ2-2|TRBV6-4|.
TGTGCCAGCAGTGGATACGGGGAGCTGTTTTTT
CASSGYGELFF
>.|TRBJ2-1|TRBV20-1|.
TGCAGTGCTTTTGTACTAGACTCCAACAATGAGCAGTTCTTC
CSAFVLDSNNEQFF
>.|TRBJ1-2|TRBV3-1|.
TGTGCCAGCAGCCAATCGGAGTCACGCGGCTATGGCTACACCTTC
CASSQSESRGYGYTF
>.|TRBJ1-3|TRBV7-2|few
TGTGCCAGCAGCTTACAACAGGGAGGAAACACCATATATTTT
CASSLQQGGNTIYF
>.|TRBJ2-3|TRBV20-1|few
TGCAGTGCTAGAGCGCCTTACCGGACCCTTCACCGCGGGGATACGCAGTATTTT
CSARAPYRTLHRGDTQYF
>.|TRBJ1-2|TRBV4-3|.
TGCGCCAGCAGCCAAGATCAAGGACTGGGGTATGGCTACACCTTC
CASSQDQGLGYGYTF
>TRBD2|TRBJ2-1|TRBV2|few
TGTGCCAGCAGGATGGGACTAGCGGGAGCCGTACAGTTCTTC
CASRMGLAGAVQFF
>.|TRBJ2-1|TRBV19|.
TGTGCCAGTGCATTGGACAATGAGCAGTTCTTC
CASALDNEQFF
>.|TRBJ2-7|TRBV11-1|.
TGTGCCAGCAGCTTAGGACAAGGTTACGACAACTCCTACGAGCAGTACTTC
CASSLGQGYDNSYEQYF
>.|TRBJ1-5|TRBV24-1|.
TGTGCCACCAGTGCCGGGACAAGAAATCAGCCCCAGCATTTT
CATSAGTRNQPQHF
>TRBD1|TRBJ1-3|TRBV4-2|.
TGTGCCAGCAGCCAGGTAACAGGGGCTAGTTCCGGAAACACCATATATTTT
CASSQVTGASSGNTIYF
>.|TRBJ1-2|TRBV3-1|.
TGTGCCAGCAGCCGGGGACCCGGCGGCTACACCTTC
CASSRGPGGYTF
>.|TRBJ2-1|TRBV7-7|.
TGTGCTAGCAGCCAAACGAGCGGTTCGGGAGCTGTCAATGAGCAGTTCTTC
CASSQTSGSGAVNEQFF
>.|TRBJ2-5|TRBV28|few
TGTGCCAGCAGCCGCGCAGGGCCTATTAAGGGGGAGACCCAGTACTTC
CASSRAGPIKGETQYF
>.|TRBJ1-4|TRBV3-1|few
TGTGCCAGCAGCCAAGATGGGGGGGGCCACGATGAAAAACTGTTTTTT
CASSQDGGGHDEKLFF
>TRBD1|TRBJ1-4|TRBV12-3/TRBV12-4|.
TGTGCCAGCAGTTTCTACAGGGGTAGTGATGAAAAACTGTTTTTT
CASSFYRGSDEKLFF